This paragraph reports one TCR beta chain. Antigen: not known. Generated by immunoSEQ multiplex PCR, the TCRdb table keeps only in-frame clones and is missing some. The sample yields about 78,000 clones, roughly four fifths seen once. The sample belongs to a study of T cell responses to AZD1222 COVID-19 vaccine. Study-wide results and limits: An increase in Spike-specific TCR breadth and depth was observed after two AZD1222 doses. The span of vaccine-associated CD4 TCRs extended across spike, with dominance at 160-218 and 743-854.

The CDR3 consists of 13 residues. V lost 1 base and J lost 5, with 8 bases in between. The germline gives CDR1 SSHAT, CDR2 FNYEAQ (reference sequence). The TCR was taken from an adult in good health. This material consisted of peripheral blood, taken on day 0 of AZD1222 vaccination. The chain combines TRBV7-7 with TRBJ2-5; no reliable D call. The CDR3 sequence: CASSLGALETQYF. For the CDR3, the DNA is TGTGCCAGCAGCTTAGGGGCTCTGGAGACCCAGTACTTC.